This T cell receptor beta chain was observed in a study of cytotoxic CD8 clonotypes in ibrutinib-treated CLL. Study summary: After treatment lasting a median roughly 12 months, range 6 to 36, response samples were collected.

Data came from immunoSEQ multiplex PCR; TCRdb stores just in-frame clones and leaves some out. The top ten hold about 4.5% of the sample, which has about 180,000 clones, approximately 84% seen once. In this sample, this clone turned up many times. The germline V gene encodes CDR1 MNHEY and CDR2 SVGAGI. The CDR3 sequence is 15 residues long. The ends were cut back, 3 bases at V and 4 bases at J, with 12 bases in the middle. The chain carries TRBV6-5 and TRBJ2-2, with a weak D call TRBD2 (5 bases). Source: PBMCs, taken after 24 months of ibrutinib treatment. This receptor was identified in a human donor with chronic lymphocytic leukemia. CDR3 residues: CASSYSRESTGELFF. The CDR3 nucleotides are TGTGCCAGCAGTTATTCTAGGGAGTCCACCGGGGAGCTGTTTTTT.